What follows are 32 T cell receptor beta chains derived from one specimen sequenced in a study of beta chain features in type 1 diabetes. Findings of the study overall: Shorter TCRB CDR3s, moderately but significantly so, were found in Type 1 diabetes patients in all four CD4+ subsets.

The antigens of these receptors remain unknown. The whole isolated RNA underwent reverse transcription, so sequencing captured expressed TCRB transcripts. Assay: immunoSEQ multiplex PCR; the TCRdb copy retains only in-frame clones and omits some. The sample contains hundreds of thousands of clones, about an eighth of which appear only once. Sequencing was done on a sample of naive CD4+ T cells from blood. Receptor source: a man between 18 and 29 years old with type 1 diabetes.

V usage is TRBV10-3 and J usage is TRBJ1-2; D not resolved. Deletions cut 0 bases from V and 5 bases from J, with 10 bases between. Germline CDR1 and CDR2: ENHRY and SYGVKD. The length of the CDR3 is 14 residues. In DNA form, the CDR3 reads TGTGCCATCAGTGAGTCGAGGCAGTATTATGGCTACACCTTC. Its translation is CAISESRQYYGYTF.

There are a few counts of this clone. This chain uses TRBV30 with TRBJ2-5; either TRBD1 or TRBD2 may fit D (6 bases each). The germline V gene encodes CDR1 GTSNPN and CDR2 SVGIG (reference sequence). V dropped 0 bases and J dropped 5 bases, with 10 bases sitting between them. The CDR3 runs 13 residues. Written as DNA, the CDR3 is TGTGCCTGGAGTGTAGGGGGGCGGGAGACCCAGTACTTC. As protein: CAWSVGGRETQYF.

This clone was seen a few times. This chain connects TRBV12-5 to TRBJ2-3, with D unresolved. The CDR3 is 13 residues long. Germline V gene sequence: CDR1 LGHNT, CDR2 FRNRAP. V lost 5 bases to trimming and J lost 1 base, with 7 bases between them. The CDR3 DNA is TGTGCTAGTGGTCCGGGCCGCACAGATACGCAGTATTTT. The encoded protein is CASGPGRTDTQYF. The full variable domain, completed using reference TRBV12-5 and TRBJ2-3, is DARVTQTPRHKVTEMGQEVTMRCQPILGHNTVFWYRQTMMQGLELLAYFRNRAPLDDSGMPKDRFSAEMPDATLATLKIQPSEPRDSAVYFCASGPGRTDTQYFGPGTRLTVL.

This chain connects TRBV30 to TRBJ2-7; D may correspond to TRBD1 or TRBD2 (5 bases each). Germline V gene data show CDR1 as GTSNPN and CDR2 as SVGIG (reference sequence). V was clipped by 5 bases and J by 2 bases, with 10 bases between them. This CDR3 has 12 amino acids. CDR3 sequence reads: CAWDRGPYEQYF. The CDR3 nucleotides read TGTGCCTGGGACAGAGGGCCCTACGAGCAGTACTTC.

This clone showed up just once. CDR3 loop: CATTLGQGENNEQFF. DNA for the CDR3: TGTGCCACTACGTTAGGGCAGGGTGAAAACAATGAGCAGTTCTTC. V gene TRBV10-3 combines with J gene TRBJ2-1; perhaps TRBD1 as D (5 bases). The CDR3 contains 15 residues. In germline, CDR1 is ENHRY, CDR2 SYGVKD. V lost 10 bases to trimming and J lost 5 bases, with 21 bases between them.

This clone has only a few counts. The V gene is TRBV10-3, the J gene TRBJ1-1, with TRBD1 matching 8 bases. In germline, CDR1 is ENHRY, CDR2 SYGVKD. The CDR3 sequence is 15 residues long. The J segment lost 4 bases and the V segment lost 2 bases, leaving 6 bases of the junction unmatched. The CDR3, as DNA: TGTGCCATCAGTGAGCAGGGGGCCCTGAGCACTGAAGCTTTCTTT. Translating gives CAISEQGALSTEAFF.

A few counts support this clone. The rearrangement links TRBV4-1 to TRBJ2-7, with D perhaps matching TRBD1 (5 bases). V was trimmed by 1 base and J by 2 bases, leaving 6 bases between them. The CDR3 has 13 amino acids. Germline V gene data show CDR1 as MGHRA and CDR2 as YSYEKL. CDR3 loop: CASSQGQTYEQYF. DNA of the CDR3: TGCGCCAGCAGCCAAGGACAGACCTACGAGCAGTACTTC.

The genes are TRBV5-1 and TRBJ2-2; 14 bases fit TRBD2. Germline trimming cut 5 bases from V and 0 bases from J; bases unmatched to any gene: 0. Germline V gives CDR1 SGHRS, CDR2 YFSETQ. CDR3 size: 16 residues. The CDR3: CASRGLAGANTGELFF. The CDR3, as DNA: TGCGCCAGCAGGGGACTAGCGGGGGCGAACACCGGGGAGCTGTTTTTT.

This clone has more than one count but fewer than ten. The gene calls are TRBV28 and TRBJ1-2; no firm D call. The CDR3 spans 14 residues. The germline V gene encodes CDR1 MDHEN and CDR2 SYDVKM. The ends were cut back, 6 bases at V and 8 bases at J, with 19 bases in the middle. Here the CDR3 reads CASSLGREGSGYTF. The CDR3 DNA is TGTGCCAGCAGCCTGGGCCGGGAGGGTTCCGGCTACACCTTC.

The J gene is TRBJ2-1, the V gene TRBV9; D possibly uses TRBD1 or TRBD2 (5 bases each). Germline V lookup: CDR1 SGDLS, CDR2 YYNGEE. The ends were cut back, 1 base at V and 5 bases at J, with 10 bases in the middle. This CDR3 has 14 amino acids. This CDR3 reads CASSVTGANNEQFF. For the CDR3, the DNA is TGTGCCAGCAGCGTAACCGGGGCTAACAATGAGCAGTTCTTC.

V usage is TRBV6-5 and J usage is TRBJ1-1, with D possibly matching TRBD1 (5 bases). The ends were cut back, 6 bases at V and 3 bases at J, with 14 bases in the middle. The CDR3 runs to 14 residues. The germline gives CDR1 MNHEY, CDR2 SVGAGI. CDR3 sequence (DNA): TGTGCCAGCAGGGAACCCGACAGATACACTGAAGCTTTCTTT. Its translation is CASREPDRYTEAFF.

This clone was detected a few times. The chain joins TRBV28 to TRBJ2-5; D gene unclear. The germline V gene encodes CDR1 MDHEN and CDR2 SYDVKM. Trimming removed 2 bases from V and 3 bases from J, with 7 bases in between. This CDR3 is 13 amino acids long. CDR3 in amino acids: CASSLPSEETQYF. CDR3 bases: TGTGCCAGCAGTTTACCATCGGAAGAGACCCAGTACTTC.

CDR3 sequence (DNA): TGTGCCAGCAGCTTAGCCAGGGGTGACACCGGGGAGCTGTTTTTT. Protein sequence: CASSLARGDTGELFF. This chain uses TRBV7-9 with TRBJ2-2; TRBD1 might be the D (6 bases). The CDR3 sequence is 15 residues long. V lost 0 bases and J 3 bases, leaving 8 bases between the germline ends. Germline-derived CDR1 and CDR2 are SEHNR and FQNEAQ (reference sequence). Based on the CDR3 plus reference TRBV7-9 and TRBJ2-2, the full variable domain is DTGVSQNPRHKITKRGQNVTFRCDPISEHNRLYWYRQTLGQGPEFLTYFQNEAQLEKSRLLSDRFSAERPKGSFSTLEIQRTEQGDSAMYLCASSLARGDTGELFFGEGSRLTVL.

This clone came up a few times. The J gene is TRBJ1-6, the V gene TRBV28; TRBD1 is a possible D gene (5 bases). V was trimmed by 4 bases and J by 8 bases, leaving 9 bases between them. CDR1 is MDHEN, CDR2 SYDVKM, per germline. The CDR3 has 13 residues. CDR3 in DNA: TGTGCCAGCAGTTCAGGGTTCGATTCACCCCTCCACTTT. It specifies CASSSGFDSPLHF. The variable domain in full, with the rest retrieved from reference TRBV28 and TRBJ1-6, is DVKVTQSSRYLVKRTGEKVFLECVQDMDHENMFWYRQDPGLGLRLIYFSYDVKMKEKGDIPEGYSVSREKKERFSLILESASTNQTSMYLCASSSGFDSPLHFGNGTRLTVT.

V gene TRBV29-1 combines with J gene TRBJ2-1, with 14 positions matching TRBD2. Trimming removed 7 bases from V and 7 bases from J; junction bases left unmatched: 3. CDR1 SQVTM and CDR2 ANQGSEA come from the germline V gene. The CDR3 has 13 residues. The CDR3 sequence is CSARLAGGNEQFF. The CDR3 bases are TGCAGCGCCCGACTAGCGGGGGGGAATGAGCAGTTCTTC.

This clone was seen at least ten times. The rearrangement uses TRBV30 and TRBJ2-5, with unresolved D. The CDR3 covers 12 residues. Germline CDR1 GTSNPN, CDR2 SVGIG (reference sequence). The ends were cut back, 3 bases at V and 4 bases at J, with 9 bases in the middle. CDR3 in amino acids: CAWSQTGETQYF. DNA of the CDR3: TGTGCCTGGAGCCAGACTGGAGAGACCCAGTACTTC.

This clone was seen more than once but under ten times. The gene calls are TRBV25-1 and TRBJ1-4; the D is unclear. Looked up from germline, CDR1 is MGHDK and CDR2 is SYGVNS. Deletions cut 3 bases from V and 4 bases from J, with 6 bases between. The CDR3 has 13 residues. The CDR3 protein is CASSDVVNEKLFF. CDR3 DNA sequence: TGTGCCAGCAGTGATGTGGTTAATGAAAAACTGTTTTTT.

The CDR3 loop reads CASSLRDRTNYGYTF. The CDR3 region has the DNA TGTGCCAGCAGCCTAAGGGACAGGACAAACTATGGCTACACCTTC. The chain employs TRBV7-9 and TRBJ1-2; TRBD1 agrees at 8 bases. Germline trimming cut 5 bases from V and 2 bases from J; bases unmatched to any gene: 7. The CDR3 sequence is 15 residues long. The germline CDR1 and CDR2 sequences are SEHNR and FQNEAQ (reference sequence).

J is TRBJ1-1 and V is TRBV25-1, with 10 bases aligning to TRBD1. The germline gives CDR1 MGHDK, CDR2 SYGVNS. This CDR3 spans 15 amino acids. The ends lost 1 base at V and 7 bases at J; junction bases unmatched: 6. Here the CDR3 DNA reads TGTGCCAGCAGTGAATTCAGGGGACAGGGGAATGAAGCTTTCTTT. The encoded protein is CASSEFRGQGNEAFF.

In its sample, this clone was seen a few times. The chain uses TRBV29-1 and TRBJ1-1, with no clear D. The CDR3 consists of 12 residues. The V end was cut by 0 bases, the J end by 8 bases, with 10 bases between. Germline V gene data show CDR1 as SQVTM and CDR2 as ANQGSEA. CDR3 DNA: TGCAGCGTTGAAGATCCTGAGCAGGAAGCTTTCTTT. Protein sequence: CSVEDPEQEAFF.

This clone was seen only a few times. The rearrangement uses TRBV10-3 and TRBJ2-7, with D maybe TRBD2 (5 bases). The germline V gene encodes CDR1 ENHRY and CDR2 SYGVKD. CDR3 length: 13 residues. The germline V and J ends were trimmed by 6 bases and 2 bases, with 11 bases remaining between them. CDR3 sequence reads: CAISDRDTYEQYF. CDR3 in DNA: TGTGCCATCAGCGATCGGGATACCTACGAGCAGTACTTC.

There are a few counts of this clone. This rearrangement joins TRBV27 to TRBJ1-5; TRBD1 matches at 7 bases. V lost 5 bases to trimming and J lost 3 bases; unmatched junction nucleotides: 7. Germline values: CDR1 MNHEY, CDR2 SMNVEV (reference sequence). CDR3 length: 15 amino acids. The CDR3 DNA reads as TGTGCCAGCAGTACGACAGGGAGGCACAATCAGCCCCAGCATTTT. Translation: CASSTTGRHNQPQHF.

This clone has more than one count but fewer than ten. This sequence joins TRBV30 and TRBJ1-1, with D maybe TRBD1 (5 bases). V lost 4 bases and J 4 bases, leaving 13 bases between the germline ends. The CDR3 has 13 residues. CDR1 GTSNPN and CDR2 SVGIG come from the germline V gene (reference sequence). This CDR3 reads CAWIGGAGTEAFF. As DNA, the CDR3 is TGTGCCTGGATCGGAGGGGCGGGCACTGAAGCTTTCTTT. The whole variable domain, filled in from reference TRBV30 and TRBJ1-1, reads SQTIHQWPATLVQPVGSPLSLECTVEGTSNPNLYWYRQAAGRGLQLLFYSVGIGQISSEVPQNLSASRPQDRQFILSSKKLLLSDSGFYLCAWIGGAGTEAFFGQGTRLTVV.

This chain uses TRBV7-6 with TRBJ1-1; TRBD1 might be the D (5 bases). Germline V gene data show CDR1 as SGHVS and CDR2 as FNYEAQ. This CDR3 spans 14 amino acids. V was shortened by 1 base and J by 6 bases, with 12 bases between the two germline ends. The CDR3 coding sequence is TGTGCCAGCAGCTTAGGAGGGCAGGGCGCTGAAGCTTTCTTT. Amino acid sequence: CASSLGGQGAEAFF. The full variable domain, rest sourced from reference TRBV7-6 and TRBJ1-1, is GAGVSQSPRYKVTKRGQDVALRCDPISGHVSLYWYRQALGQGPEFLTYFNYEAQQDKSGLPNDRFSAERPEGSISTLTIQRTEQRDSAMYRCASSLGGQGAEAFFGQGTRLTVV.

This clone appeared a few times. The rearrangement joins TRBV7-9 to TRBJ1-6; D may be TRBD1 (5 bases). V was trimmed by 5 bases and J by 7 bases, leaving 15 bases between them. Germline V CDR1 and CDR2: SEHNR, FQNEAQ (reference sequence). The CDR3 length is 15 residues. The CDR3 nucleotides read TGTGCCAGCAGCCCCTTTAGGGGTATGAATTCACCCCTCCACTTT. It codes for CASSPFRGMNSPLHF.

The gene calls are TRBV7-9 and TRBJ2-7; TRBD2 matches 12 bases. This CDR3 comprises 14 residues. With 9 bases clipped from V and 0 bases from J, the junction kept 3 bases outside the gene matches. The germline V gene encodes CDR1 SEHNR and CDR2 FQNEAQ (reference sequence). The CDR3 here is CASLTSGSSYEQYF. The CDR3 DNA follows: TGTGCCAGTTTGACTAGCGGGAGCTCCTACGAGCAGTACTTC.

J is TRBJ2-7 and V is TRBV18; a weak D match, TRBD2 (6 bases). V gave up 4 bases and J gave up 2 bases, with 9 bases separating them. CDR3 size: 13 residues. Germline V lookup: CDR1 KGHSH, CDR2 LQKENI. The CDR3 coding sequence is TGTGCCAGCTCACTCCGGGAGCCCTACGAGCAGTACTTC. Translating it yields CASSLREPYEQYF.

The chain is built from TRBV6-5 and TRBJ2-3, with unresolved D. The germline gives CDR1 MNHEY, CDR2 SVGAGI. V lost 2 bases and J lost 5, with 11 bases in between. This CDR3 comprises 14 residues. CDR3 in DNA: TGTGCCAGCAGTTACAGAAGCCCGGGAGATACGCAGTATTTT. Its translation: CASSYRSPGDTQYF.

The chain carries TRBV6-6 and TRBJ1-2; D uncertain. The CDR3 covers 11 residues. From germline, CDR1 is MNHNY and CDR2 SVGAGI (reference sequence). V dropped 5 bases and J dropped 2 bases, with 3 bases sitting between them. The CDR3 DNA is TGTGCCAGCAGTGACAACTATGGCTACACCTTC. It specifies CASSDNYGYTF.

This clone was seen a handful of times. The chain is built from TRBV19 and TRBJ1-5; D gene uncertain. Germline values: CDR1 LNHDA, CDR2 SQIVND (reference sequence). This CDR3 has 12 amino acids. The V end was cut by 11 bases, the J end by 0 bases, with 8 bases between. CDR3 residues: CASGYSNQPQHF. CDR3 DNA sequence: TGTGCCTCCGGATATAGCAATCAGCCCCAGCATTTT.

This sequence joins TRBV18 and TRBJ2-2, with 7 bases identical to TRBD1. Germline CDR1 reads KGHSH; CDR2 reads LQKENI. The CDR3 totals 16 residues. V was pared by 3 bases and J by 1 base, with 5 bases of the junction left unmatched. CDR3 sequence (DNA): TGTGCCAGCTCACCCCTGGGACAGCTGAACACCGGGGAGCTGTTTTTT. This gives the protein CASSPLGQLNTGELFF.

This chain joins TRBV9 and TRBJ2-7; 9 bases are shared with TRBD2. Germline assignment: CDR1 SGDLS and CDR2 YYNGEE. J gave up 7 bases and V 0 bases, and 11 bases lay outside the gene matches. The CDR3 totals 16 residues. Here the CDR3 DNA reads TGTGCCAGCAGCGTAGAATGGGCGGGGGGGCCCAAAGAGCAGTACTTC. Protein product: CASSVEWAGGPKEQYF.